This entry lists 7 T cell receptor beta chains sequenced from one sample in a study of blood T cell repertoires in COVID-19. Sequencing was performed with immunoSEQ multiplex PCR; in TCRdb, only in-frame clones are kept and a portion is missing. This table has 150,000 to 200,000 clones, 75% to 85% appearing once. The source material was peripheral blood. The receptor source for this set is a woman older than 75 with COVID-19, enrolled during active disease.

CDR3 bases: TGTGCCAGCAGTTTATCACCAAAAGGACTACTAGCGGGCTACAATGAGCAGTTCTTC. Protein product: CASSLSPKGLLAGYNEQFF. The chain carries TRBV27 and TRBJ2-1, with 9 positions matching TRBD2. CDR1 MNHEY and CDR2 SMNVEV come from the germline V gene (reference sequence). CDR3 length: 19 residues. V dropped 0 bases and J dropped 3; count of bases not matched to a gene: 12.

This rearrangement joins TRBV4-2 to TRBJ2-2; possible D gene TRBD1, 6 bases. The CDR3 contains 15 residues. Germline V gives CDR1 LGHNA, CDR2 YNFKEQ. V was shortened by 3 bases and J by 4 bases, with 12 bases between the two germline ends. The DNA of the CDR3 is TGTGCCAGCAGCCAGGCCAGGGGCGGCACCGGGGAGCTGTTTTTT. Residues: CASSQARGGTGELFF.

The chain has TRBV9 and TRBJ1-2, with 7 bases fitting TRBD1. The CDR3 is 13 amino acids. Germline V gene data show CDR1 as SGDLS and CDR2 as YYNGEE. With 3 bases clipped from V and 4 bases from J, the junction kept 3 bases outside the gene matches. This CDR3 is CASSAGQVYGYTF. The CDR3 region has the DNA TGTGCCAGCAGCGCCGGACAGGTCTATGGCTACACCTTC.

This chain links TRBV9 with TRBJ2-7; 10 bases line up with TRBD1. CDR3 size: 16 residues. The V gene end was trimmed by 0 bases and the J gene end by 5 bases; junction bases not matched to a gene: 8. Germline loops: CDR1 SGDLS, CDR2 YYNGEE. CDR3: CASSVGGTGERDEQYF. The CDR3 DNA sequence: TGTGCCAGCAGCGTAGGTGGGACAGGGGAAAGGGACGAGCAGTACTTC.

The chain is built from TRBV5-1 and TRBJ2-5; 16 nucleotides match TRBD2. Germline values: CDR1 SGHRS, CDR2 YFSETQ. V shed 3 bases and J 2 bases; nucleotides not matched to a gene: 4. The CDR3 totals 17 residues. CDR3 DNA sequence: TGCGCCAGCAGCTCGGGACTAGCGGGAGGGCCTCAAGAGACCCAGTACTTC. Translated: CASSSGLAGGPQETQYF.

This chain uses TRBV6-5 with TRBJ1-3, with D maybe TRBD1 (5 bases). In germline, CDR1 is MNHEY, CDR2 SVGAGI. The CDR3 contains 14 residues. V was clipped by 5 bases and J by 2 bases, with 10 bases between them. This CDR3 reads CASSPTGAGNTIYF. DNA of the CDR3: TGTGCCAGCAGTCCAACGGGGGCTGGAAACACCATATATTTT.

The sample holds a few counts of this clone. V is TRBV27 and J is TRBJ1-2, with TRBD1 matching over 9 bases. This CDR3 region has 15 residues. Unmatched junction bases numbered 13, after V lost 7 bases and J lost 7 bases. Germline V lookup: CDR1 MNHEY, CDR2 SMNVEV (reference sequence). CDR3 protein: CASNPVPGTGFGYTF. CDR3 nucleotides: TGTGCCAGCAATCCTGTCCCCGGGACAGGGTTTGGCTACACCTTC.